The 17 T cell receptor beta chains reported below all come from one sample, sequenced in a study of T cell responses to AZD1222 COVID-19 vaccine. Profiling relied on immunoSEQ multiplex PCR, and the TCRdb table lists in-frame clones only, not all of them. Counted here are roughly 100,000 clones, 75% to 90% occurring once; the ten biggest clones make up 20%. Material: peripheral blood, obtained on day 0 of AZD1222 vaccination. The receptors were sampled from an adult in good health.

V usage is TRBV2 and J usage is TRBJ1-5; D perhaps matches TRBD1 (6 bases). The CDR3 totals 15 residues. Germline V gene sequence: CDR1 SNHLY, CDR2 FYNNEI. V lost 1 base and J lost 6, with 13 bases in between. The CDR3: CASSEGGADTQPQHF. The CDR3 nucleotides are TGTGCCAGCAGTGAAGGGGGGGCGGACACTCAGCCCCAGCATTTT.

In this sample, this clone turned up once. V and J are TRBV12-5 and TRBJ1-2; D gene unclear. Germline CDR1 and CDR2: LGHNT and FRNRAP. The CDR3 spans 13 residues. The V end was cut by 2 bases, the J end by 4 bases, with 8 bases between. The CDR3 bases are TGTGCTAGTGGTTTGCAAGTGCTCTATGGCTACACCTTC. It yields the protein CASGLQVLYGYTF.

V and J are TRBV24-1 and TRBJ2-5; 12 bases match TRBD2. The CDR3 extends over 17 amino acids. The germline gives CDR1 KGHDR, CDR2 SFDVKD. Unmatched junction bases numbered 5, after V lost 3 bases and J lost 1 base. The CDR3 loop reads CATSDPPTSGSQETQYF. The CDR3 bases are TGTGCCACCAGTGATCCCCCGACTAGCGGGAGCCAAGAGACCCAGTACTTC.

The CDR3 DNA sequence: TGTGCCAGCAGTTTACGGACTTATGGCTACACCTTC. Protein sequence: CASSLRTYGYTF. The V and J genes are TRBV28 and TRBJ1-2; D is unresolved. The CDR3 is made up of 12 amino acids. With 2 bases removed from V and 5 bases from J, the gap between germline ends came to 6 bases. Germline V gene lookup returns CDR1 MDHEN and CDR2 SYDVKM.

The rearrangement joins TRBV28 to TRBJ1-1; D unclear. Trimming took off 5 bases at V and 8 bases at J, with 9 bases between the two ends. This CDR3 is built from 11 residues. CDR1 and CDR2 (germline): MDHEN, SYDVKM. The chain's CDR3 is CASSPLREAFF. The CDR3 DNA follows: TGTGCCAGCAGTCCCCTTCGAGAAGCTTTCTTT.

The chain couples TRBV5-1 to TRBJ2-1, with TRBD2 matching over 8 bases. Trimming cost V 2 bases and J 9 bases; bases outside gene matches: 4. CDR1 SGHRS and CDR2 YFSETQ come from the germline V gene. CDR3 length equals 13 residues. This chain's CDR3 is CASSFGAGVEQFF. CDR3 coding DNA: TGCGCCAGCAGCTTCGGAGCGGGGGTTGAGCAGTTCTTC.

In its sample, this clone was seen once. The chain recombines TRBV27 with TRBJ2-7, with 9 bases lining up with TRBD2. V gave up 5 bases and J gave up 4 bases; unmatched junction bases: 9. Looked up from germline, CDR1 is MNHEY and CDR2 is SMNVEV (reference sequence). The CDR3 loop spans 15 amino acids. CDR3 DNA: TGTGCCAGCAGTGTCTCCGGGACTAGCCCTTACGAGCAGTACTTC. This encodes CASSVSGTSPYEQYF.

The chain has TRBV19 and TRBJ2-3, with D tentatively TRBD2 (5 bases). The CDR3 is made up of 14 amino acids. V lost 5 bases to trimming and J lost 4 bases, with 13 bases between them. Germline values: CDR1 LNHDA, CDR2 SQIVND (reference sequence). The CDR3 protein is CASSPQLGPDTQYF. The CDR3 nucleotides are TGTGCCAGTAGTCCGCAACTAGGCCCAGATACGCAGTATTTT.

The chain recombines TRBV27 with TRBJ1-1; D is undetermined. The germline V gene encodes CDR1 MNHEY and CDR2 SMNVEV (reference sequence). The CDR3 consists of 12 residues. The V and J ends lost 3 bases and 1 base respectively, with 3 bases between them. The CDR3 loop reads CASSFGNTEAFF. In nucleotides, the CDR3 is TGTGCCAGCAGTTTTGGGAACACTGAAGCTTTCTTT.

The genes are TRBV6-5 and TRBJ2-7, with 10 nucleotides matching TRBD2. CDR3 size: 16 residues. With V trimmed by 0 bases and J by 2 bases, 4 bases remained unmatched. Germline CDR1 and CDR2: MNHEY and SVGAGI. In nucleotides, the CDR3 is TGTGCCAGCAGTTACTCTTTGGGACTAGCGACCTACGAGCAGTACTTC. Translated: CASSYSLGLATYEQYF.

V gene TRBV9 combines with J gene TRBJ1-3; D ambiguous. Germline CDR1 and CDR2: SGDLS and YYNGEE. This CDR3 is built from 15 residues. V was trimmed by 0 bases and J by 0 bases, leaving 7 bases between them. The CDR3 nucleotides are TGTGCCAGCAGCGTAGAAACGAGCTCTGGAAACACCATATATTTT. Translation gives CASSVETSSGNTIYF. Using reference TRBV9 and TRBJ1-3 for the parts outside the CDR3, the full variable domain is DSGVTQTPKHLITATGQRVTLRCSPRSGDLSVYWYQQSLDQGLQFLIQYYNGEERAKGNILERFSAQQFPDLHSELNLSSLELGDSALYFCASSVETSSGNTIYFGEGSWLTVV.

The V and J genes are TRBV4-3 and TRBJ1-5, with D possibly TRBD1 on 5 matching bases. The CDR3 totals 17 residues. Germline CDR1 and CDR2: LGHNA and YSLEER. The V end was cut by 2 bases, the J end by 0 bases, with 14 bases between. The CDR3 loop is CASSQNPQGASNQPQHF. CDR3 DNA sequence: TGCGCCAGCAGCCAAAACCCCCAGGGAGCTAGCAATCAGCCCCAGCATTTT.

The rearrangement uses TRBV12-3 or TRBV12-4 and TRBJ1-2; 7 bases are shared with TRBD1. This CDR3 is built from 10 residues. Trimming removed 8 bases from V and 12 bases from J; junction bases left unmatched: 6. CDR3 sequence: CASGYRGHTF. DNA of the CDR3: TGTGCCAGCGGCTACAGGGGACACACCTTC.

This clone has a handful of counts. This chain links TRBV29-1 with TRBJ1-2; 7 bases fit TRBD1. Germline V gives CDR1 SQVTM, CDR2 ANQGSEA. The CDR3 totals 13 residues. The V gene end was trimmed by 5 bases and the J gene end by 5 bases; junction bases not matched to a gene: 8. The CDR3 here is CSVIRTGVYGYTF. CDR3 sequence (DNA): TGCAGCGTTATCCGTACAGGGGTATATGGCTACACCTTC.

V is TRBV6-5 and J is TRBJ1-1; TRBD1 aligns across 10 bases. CDR3 size: 15 residues. The junction had 0 bases not matched to a gene; V was cut back by 1 base and J by 1 base. Germline loops: CDR1 MNHEY, CDR2 SVGAGI. CDR3 DNA sequence: TGTGCCAGCAGTTACTGGACAGGGGGGAACACTGAAGCTTTCTTT. Protein: CASSYWTGGNTEAFF.

The chain uses TRBV4-1 and TRBJ1-2; unclear D gene. The CDR3 consists of 15 residues. V dropped 1 base and J dropped 9 bases, with 18 bases sitting between them. In germline, CDR1 is MGHRA, CDR2 YSYEKL. This CDR3 reads CASSQARAEPSSYTF. As DNA, the CDR3 is TGCGCCAGCAGCCAAGCGAGGGCAGAACCCTCGAGCTACACCTTC.

This clone turned up a few times. The chain couples TRBV7-9 to TRBJ1-5, with unresolved D. The germline V gene encodes CDR1 SEHNR and CDR2 FQNEAQ (reference sequence). The CDR3 covers 16 residues. Trimming removed 4 bases at V and 1 base at J, with 14 bases between. The CDR3 bases are TGTGCCAGCAGCTCCGCCCCTTCGACCAGCAATCAGCCCCAGCATTTT. This translates into CASSSAPSTSNQPQHF.